This TCR beta chain was sequenced for a study of technical replicates of blood from a handful of donors. Assay used: immunoSEQ multiplex PCR; TCRdb lists only in-frame clones, some missing. The top ten hold about 0.36% of the sample, which has 95,000 or so clones, 90% to 95% seen once. Germline lookup yields CDR1 SGHNT and CDR2 YENEEA. This CDR3 is 14 amino acids long. The V segment lost 2 bases and the J segment 9 bases; nucleotides outside the gene matches: 4. This chain connects TRBV11-3 to TRBJ2-1; TRBD2 matches at 10 bases. What was sequenced was T cells isolated from PBMCs. This receptor was obtained from a human donor in good health. CDR3 amino acids: CASSLSGRGAEQFF. The CDR3 nucleotides read TGTGCCAGCAGCTTAAGCGGGAGGGGTGCTGAGCAGTTCTTC.